The clone carrying this T cell receptor (beta chain) was detected once. Antigen unknown. PCR primers comprised 60 Vbeta and 13 Jbeta primers. Generated by immunoSEQ multiplex PCR, the TCRdb table keeps only in-frame clones and is missing some. This repertoire shows about 120,000 clones, more than 60% found once; its top ten account for around 3%. The V and J ends lost 5 bases and 7 bases respectively, with 18 bases between them. The germline gives CDR1 MNHEY, CDR2 SVGAGI. CDR3 length: 15 residues. The data stem from a study of cytomegalovirus exposure and HLA in healthy donors. Regarding the study as a whole: Altogether, 150 to 200 TCR beta chains were recorded as cytomegalovirus-associated.

Sample: PBMCs. The TCR comes from a woman aged 40 to 50 in good health and CMV-seropositive. This chain connects TRBV6-5 to TRBJ2-1, with a possible D match to TRBD2 (5 bases). DNA for the CDR3: TGTGCCAGCAGTCCACGGACTGGGTTAGGAAATGAGCAGTTCTTC. It specifies CASSPRTGLGNEQFF.